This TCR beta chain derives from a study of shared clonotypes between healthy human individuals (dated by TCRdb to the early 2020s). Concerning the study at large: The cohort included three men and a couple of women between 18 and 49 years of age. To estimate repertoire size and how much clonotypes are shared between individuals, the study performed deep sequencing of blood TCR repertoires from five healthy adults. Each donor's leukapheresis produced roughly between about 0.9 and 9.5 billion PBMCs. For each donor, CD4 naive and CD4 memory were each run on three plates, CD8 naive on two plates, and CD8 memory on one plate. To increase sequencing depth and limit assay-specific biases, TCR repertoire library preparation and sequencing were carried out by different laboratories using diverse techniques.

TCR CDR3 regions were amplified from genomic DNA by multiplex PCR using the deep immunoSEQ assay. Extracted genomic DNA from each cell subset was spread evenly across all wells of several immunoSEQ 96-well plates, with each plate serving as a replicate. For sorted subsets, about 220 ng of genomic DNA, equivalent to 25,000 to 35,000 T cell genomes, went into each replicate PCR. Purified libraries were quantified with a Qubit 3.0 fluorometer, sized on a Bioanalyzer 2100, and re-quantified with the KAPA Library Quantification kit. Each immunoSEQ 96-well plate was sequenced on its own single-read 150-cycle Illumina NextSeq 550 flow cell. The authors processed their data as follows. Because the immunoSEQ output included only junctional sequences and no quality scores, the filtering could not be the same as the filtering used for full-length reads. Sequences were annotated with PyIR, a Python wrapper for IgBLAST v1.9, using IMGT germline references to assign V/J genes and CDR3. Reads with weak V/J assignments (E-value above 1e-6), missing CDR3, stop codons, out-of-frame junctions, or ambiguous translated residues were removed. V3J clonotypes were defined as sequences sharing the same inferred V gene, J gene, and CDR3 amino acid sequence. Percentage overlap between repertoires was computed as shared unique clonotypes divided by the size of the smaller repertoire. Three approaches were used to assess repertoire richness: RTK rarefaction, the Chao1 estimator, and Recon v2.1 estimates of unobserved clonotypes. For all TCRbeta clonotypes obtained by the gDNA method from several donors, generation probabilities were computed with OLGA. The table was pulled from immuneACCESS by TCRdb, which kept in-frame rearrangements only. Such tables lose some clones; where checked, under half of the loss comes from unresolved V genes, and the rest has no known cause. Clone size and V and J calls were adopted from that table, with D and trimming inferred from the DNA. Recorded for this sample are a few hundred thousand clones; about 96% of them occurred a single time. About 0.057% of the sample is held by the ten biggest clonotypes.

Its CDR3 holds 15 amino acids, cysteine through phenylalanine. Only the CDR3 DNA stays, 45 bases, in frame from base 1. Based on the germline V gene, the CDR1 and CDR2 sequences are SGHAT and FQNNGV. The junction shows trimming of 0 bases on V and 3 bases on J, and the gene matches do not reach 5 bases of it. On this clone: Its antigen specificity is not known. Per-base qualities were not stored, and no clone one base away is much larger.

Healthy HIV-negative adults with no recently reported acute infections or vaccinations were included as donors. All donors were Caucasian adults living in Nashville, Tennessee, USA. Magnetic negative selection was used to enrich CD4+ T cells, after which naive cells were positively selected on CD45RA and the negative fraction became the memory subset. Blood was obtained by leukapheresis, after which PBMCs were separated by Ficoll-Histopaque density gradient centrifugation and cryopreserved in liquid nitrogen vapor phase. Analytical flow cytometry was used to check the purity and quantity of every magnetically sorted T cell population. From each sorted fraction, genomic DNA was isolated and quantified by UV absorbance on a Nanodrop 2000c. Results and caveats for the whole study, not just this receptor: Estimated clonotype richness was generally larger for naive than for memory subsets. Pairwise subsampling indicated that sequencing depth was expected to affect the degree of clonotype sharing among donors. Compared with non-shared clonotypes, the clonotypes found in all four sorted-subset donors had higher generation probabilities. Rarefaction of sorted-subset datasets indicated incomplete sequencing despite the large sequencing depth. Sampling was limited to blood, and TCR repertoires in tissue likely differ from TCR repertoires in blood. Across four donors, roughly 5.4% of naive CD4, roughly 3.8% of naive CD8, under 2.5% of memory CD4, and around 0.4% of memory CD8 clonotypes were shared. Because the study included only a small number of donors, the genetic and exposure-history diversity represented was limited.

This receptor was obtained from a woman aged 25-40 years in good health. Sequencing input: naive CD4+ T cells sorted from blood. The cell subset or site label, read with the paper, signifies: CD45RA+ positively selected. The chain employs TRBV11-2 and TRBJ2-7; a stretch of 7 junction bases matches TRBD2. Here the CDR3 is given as CASSLDAGTNYEQYF. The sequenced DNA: TGTGCCAGCAGCTTAGATGCCGGGACTAACTACGAGCAGTACTTC.